This note documents a single TCR beta chain sequence. These data belong to a study of shared clonotypes between healthy human individuals. Sequenced by immunoSEQ multiplex PCR; TCRdb stores in-frame clones only, minus some. The repertoire has 950,000 to 1,200,000 clones, 60% to 85% of them found once; the top ten carry 0.89%. The sequence was collected from a man between 18 and 29 years old in good health. Some clones in this sample may be carry-over from other donors' samples. Material for sequencing was memory CD4+ T cells from PBMCs. The subset was: CD45RA-negative fraction.

CDR3 region: CASRRGGQDTQYF. Written as DNA, the CDR3 is TGTGCCAGCAGACGAGGGGGACAAGATACGCAGTATTTT. This rearrangement joins TRBV7-9 to TRBJ2-3; possible D gene TRBD1, 6 bases. V lost 6 bases and J 5 bases, leaving 12 bases between the germline ends. Germline V gene lookup returns CDR1 SEHNR and CDR2 FQNEAQ (reference sequence). This CDR3 spans 13 amino acids.